This TCR beta chain is from a study of blood T cell repertoires in COVID-19. Looked up from germline, CDR1 is MRHNA and CDR2 is SNTAGT. The J segment lost 4 bases and the V segment lost 3 bases, leaving 8 bases of the junction unmatched. The CDR3 runs 16 residues. Measured with immunoSEQ multiplex PCR; TCRdb has only the in-frame clones, and not every one. The sample carries 49,000 or so clones, around 83% recorded once. Sequencing was performed on peripheral blood. V is TRBV6-4 and J is TRBJ2-3, with 9 bases fitting TRBD1. This TCR derives from a man in his 60s with active COVID-19. CDR3 residues: CASSETGTGYADTQYF. CDR3 nucleotides: TGTGCCAGCAGTGAGACCGGGACAGGGTACGCAGATACGCAGTATTTT.